This TCR beta chain came from a study of response to subunit inactivated influenza vaccine (dated by TCRdb to 2016 to 2018). Study-wide context: The study used deep quantitative T cell receptor repertoire profiling to track responses to a trivalent subunit inactivated influenza vaccine. What the research found in general, with its limitations: According to the authors, only a limited number of new T cells may be recruited by each seasonal influenza vaccination.

Receptor libraries were prepared by RT-PCR. Sequencing was carried out with an Illumina HiSeq 2500. Using fastp at Q25 and MiXCR, TCRdb reprocessed the public reads and kept productive beta chains. Each CDR3 protein gets just one entry, which takes the most common genes and DNA from the rows behind it. The sample has around 580,000 distinct CDR3 sequences on record, 14% of them singletons. The top ten clonotypes cover around 10% of the sample. This clonotype was seen ten or more times. There is no known antigen for this receptor. No much larger clone is present one base from it, and per-base qualities are unavailable. The receptor was derived from a man in his fifties who received an inactivated influenza vaccine. Donor details come from another sample of the same person, matched by shared clones. Material: PBMCs from blood, obtained about 12 days after vaccination.

The base sequence is TGTGCCATCACCCGGGGAGGCCGACGCACAGATACGCAGTATTTT. Translated, this is CAITRGGRRTDTQYF. The chain links TRBV10-3 with TRBJ2-3; a tentative D call is TRBD2 (6 bases match). The germline V gene encodes CDR1 ENHRY and CDR2 SYGVKD. Cut back by 7 bases and 1 base, the V and J ends lie 15 bases apart. The CDR3 goes from the cysteine to the phenylalanine over 15 residues. Only the CDR3 DNA stays, 45 bases, in frame from base 1.